One and the same sample provided the 4 T cell receptor beta chains below, sequenced in a study of T cells in Graves' hyperthyroidism and ophthalmopathy. Amplification of TCR beta CDR3 regions used RNA as the template. During a first-round RT-PCR of the TCR CDR3, the HTBI primer set was used. TCRdb processed the multiplex PCR reads anew with MiXCR; each CDR3 protein has one entry. The data show about 610,000 distinct CDR3 sequences, about 15% seen once. Input material: blood. Every receptor here comes from a woman between 40 and 50 years old with Graves' ophthalmopathy.

The chain is built from TRBV12-3 or TRBV12-4 and TRBJ2-7; TRBD2 matches at 9 bases. The V gene end was trimmed by 2 bases and the J gene end by 3 bases; junction bases not matched to a gene: 5. The CDR3 consists of 15 residues. The CDR3 region is CASSLWREGRYEQYF. CDR3 DNA: TGTGCCAGCAGTTTATGGCGGGAGGGCCGCTACGAGCAGTACTTC.

This clonotype was found many times. This rearrangement joins TRBV27 to TRBJ2-7; 11 nucleotides match TRBD1. Germline-derived CDR1 and CDR2 are MNHEY and SMNVEV (reference sequence). V was clipped by 5 bases and J by 3 bases; unmatched bases: 3. There are 14 residues in the CDR3. Here the CDR3 DNA reads TGTGCCAGCAGTGGACAGGGGGCTCACTACGAGCAGTACTTC. Encoded protein: CASSGQGAHYEQYF.

The chain links TRBV15 to TRBJ2-2; no clear D. V lost 0 bases and J 6 bases, leaving 5 bases between the germline ends. The length of the CDR3 is 13 residues. CDR1 LNHNV and CDR2 YYDKDF come from the germline V gene (reference sequence). The CDR3 sequence is CATSRDLPGELFF. The CDR3 nucleotides read TGTGCCACCAGCAGAGATTTACCCGGGGAGCTGTTTTTT.

In its sample, this clonotype was seen many times. The chain is built from TRBV28 and TRBJ1-1; the match to TRBD1 covers 9 bases. The CDR3 spans 16 residues. V shed 5 bases and J 0 bases; nucleotides not matched to a gene: 7. Germline-derived CDR1 and CDR2 are MDHEN and SYDVKM. In nucleotides, the CDR3 is TGTGCCAGCAGTATGTCCGGGACAGGGATGAACACTGAAGCTTTCTTT. The encoded protein is CASSMSGTGMNTEAFF.